These 8 T cell receptor beta chains were sequenced from one sample in a study of blood T cell repertoires in COVID-19. Sequenced by immunoSEQ multiplex PCR; TCRdb stores in-frame clones only, minus some. Altogether 150,000 to 200,000 clones are present, 75% to 85% being singletons, with the ten largest covering roughly 6%. Sequencing was done on a sample of PBMCs or T cells enriched from blood (not recorded which). The receptors here all came from a man aged 35 to 55 who had recovered from COVID-19.

The rearrangement uses TRBV3-1 (or the pseudogene TRBV3-2) and TRBJ2-3; maybe TRBD2 (6 bases). The V end was cut by 1 base, the J end by 6 bases, with 20 bases between. CDR1 is LGHDT, CDR2 YNNKEL, per germline (reference sequence). The CDR3 covers 17 residues. The CDR3 spells CASSQAKRSRGGDTQYF. The DNA for the CDR3 is TGTGCCAGCAGCCAAGCTAAGAGGTCGAGGGGAGGCGATACGCAGTATTTT.

The CDR3 protein is CASSIPTGAYTF. CDR3 in DNA: TGTGCCAGTAGTATCCCGACAGGGGCGTACACCTTC. J is TRBJ1-2 and V is TRBV19, with TRBD1 identical over 8 bases. Germline V gene lookup returns CDR1 LNHDA and CDR2 SQIVND (reference sequence). CDR3 length equals 12 residues. Trimming removed 3 bases from V and 11 bases from J; junction bases left unmatched: 5.

J is TRBJ2-5 and V is TRBV11-2, with D tentatively TRBD2 (5 bases). This CDR3 is built from 15 residues. V gave up 2 bases and J gave up 3 bases, with 13 bases separating them. The germline gives CDR1 SGHAT, CDR2 FQNNGV. Here the CDR3 DNA reads TGTGCCAGCAGCTTACGGGGTTTGGGAGAAGAGACCCAGTACTTC. Amino acid sequence: CASSLRGLGEETQYF. Together with reference TRBV11-2 and TRBJ2-5, the CDR3 gives the full variable domain: EAGVAQSPRYKIIEKRQSVAFWCNPISGHATLYWYQQILGQGPKLLIQFQNNGVVDDSQLPKDRFSAERLKGVDSTLKIQPAKLEDSAVYLCASSLRGLGEETQYFGPGTRLLVL.

This chain connects TRBV5-1 to TRBJ1-1; D is uncertain. Between the trimmed V and J ends, which lost 0 bases and 3 bases, there was a span of 12 bases. The germline V gene has CDR1 SGHRS and CDR2 YFSETQ. The CDR3 is made up of 15 amino acids. CDR3 sequence reads: CASSLARRRDTEAFF. The DNA of the CDR3 is TGCGCCAGCAGCTTGGCAAGGAGGAGGGACACTGAAGCTTTCTTT.

This clone turned up a few times. The chain combines TRBV18 with TRBJ1-1; D is perhaps TRBD1 (6 bases). V lost 3 bases to trimming and J lost 8 bases, with 10 bases between them. The CDR3 has 12 amino acids. Germline V gene data show CDR1 as KGHSH and CDR2 as LQKENI. CDR3 residues: CASSPQGSEAFF. Here the CDR3 DNA reads TGTGCCAGCTCACCGCAGGGGTCCGAAGCTTTCTTT. Complete variable domain (other parts from reference TRBV18 and TRBJ1-1): NAGVMQNPRHLVRRRGQEARLRCSPMKGHSHVYWYRQLPEEGLKFMVYLQKENIIDESGMPKERFSAEFPKEGPSILRIQQVVRGDSAAYFCASSPQGSEAFFGQGTRLTVV.

This clone was picked up many times. The rearrangement links TRBV18 to TRBJ2-2, with 11 bases aligning to TRBD1. Germline V gives CDR1 KGHSH, CDR2 LQKENI. The CDR3 contains 17 residues. The V segment lost 2 bases and the J segment 4 bases; nucleotides outside the gene matches: 6. The CDR3 region is CASSPADRGRRTGELFF. Here the CDR3 DNA reads TGTGCCAGCTCACCAGCGGACAGGGGGCGCCGCACCGGGGAGCTGTTTTTT.

This clone was seen a single time. The gene calls are TRBV30 and TRBJ2-6, with no clear D. Germline CDR1 GTSNPN, CDR2 SVGIG (reference sequence). V was cut by 5 bases and J by 4 bases, with 9 bases left in between. This CDR3 has 13 residues. For the CDR3, the DNA is TGTGCCTGGGCCCTCTCGGGGGCCAACGTCCTGACTTTC. Translation gives CAWALSGANVLTF.

The chain employs TRBV9 and TRBJ2-1; TRBD2 is a possible D gene (7 bases). In germline, CDR1 is SGDLS, CDR2 YYNGEE. Trimming took off 0 bases at V and 6 bases at J, with 16 bases between the two ends. The CDR3 is made up of 16 amino acids. The CDR3 sequence is CASSVGGGLPTNEQFF. For the CDR3, the DNA is TGTGCCAGCAGCGTAGGCGGGGGCCTGCCGACCAATGAGCAGTTCTTC.